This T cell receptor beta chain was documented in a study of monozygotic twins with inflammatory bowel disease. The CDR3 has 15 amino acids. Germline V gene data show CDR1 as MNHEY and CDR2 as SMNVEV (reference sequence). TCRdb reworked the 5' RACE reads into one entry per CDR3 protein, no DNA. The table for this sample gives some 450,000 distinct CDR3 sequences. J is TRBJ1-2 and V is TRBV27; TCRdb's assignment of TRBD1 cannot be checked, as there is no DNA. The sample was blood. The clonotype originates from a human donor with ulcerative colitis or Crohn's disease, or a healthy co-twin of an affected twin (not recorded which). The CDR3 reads CASSLRGRGDYGYTF.